A selection of T cell receptor beta chains follows, all from one sample in a study of identical twins. TCRdb ran MiXCR on the 5' RACE reads and lists one entry per CDR3 protein. Of around 530,000 distinct CDR3 sequences listed, approximately 16% are singletons. These data also formed part of another study, on yellow fever vaccine responses in identical twins.

The specimen sequenced was CD4+ T cells sorted from blood. Source of these receptors: a woman aged 18-35 years in good health. Each CDR3 is given with its conserved first and last residue. A D gene is named only where the DNA matches it firmly. A clone size is listed for some rows: how often the clone was seen (once, few, many), or a class if it is expanded.

TRBJ1-2,few,.,TRBV6-1,TGTGCCAGCAGTCCAGGGGCGCTCCCCTATGGCTACACCTTC,CASSPGALPYGYTF
TRBJ2-1,few,TRBD2,TRBV5-1,TGCGCCAGCAGCTTGGCTCTAGCGGGAGTCCATGAGCAGTTCTTC,CASSLALAGVHEQFF
TRBJ1-4,.,.,TRBV2,TGTGCCAGCAGACGGGAGACAGTTAATGAAAAACTGTTTTTT,CASRRETVNEKLFF
TRBJ2-3,.,TRBD2,TRBV20-1,TGCAGTGCTAGAGAAGAGCGGGGTCTAGATACGCAGTATTTT,CSAREERGLDTQYF
TRBJ2-3,.,TRBD2,TRBV29-1,TGCAGCGTTGAGGGGCGGGGGGGCCCAGATACGCAGTATTTT,CSVEGRGGPDTQYF
TRBJ2-5,few,TRBD2,TRBV12-3/TRBV12-4,TGTGCCAGCACTCGGCGGGGGGGGGTCCAAGAGACCCAGTACTTC,CASTRRGGVQETQYF
TRBJ2-3,many,.,TRBV10-3,TGTGCCATCAGTGAGTCACACGATGATACGCAGTATTTT,CAISESHDDTQYF
TRBJ1-2,few,TRBD1,TRBV20-1,TGCAGTGCTTCTCAGGGACAGGCTTATGGCTACACCTTC,CSASQGQAYGYTF
TRBJ1-2,few,.,TRBV5-1,TGCGCCAGCAGCCCTTCGCCCTCGACAGGATCTAGCTATGGCTACACCTTC,CASSPSPSTGSSYGYTF
TRBJ2-6,.,.,TRBV5-1,TGCGCCAGTCCGGGTCAGGGTGAGGCCAACGTCCTGACTTTC,CASPGQGEANVLTF
TRBJ2-2,few,TRBD2,TRBV10-2,TGCGCCAGCCAAAGCCCTGCTAAGGGAGGGCCTGACACCGGGGAGCTGTTTTTT,CASQSPAKGGPDTGELFF
TRBJ2-7,.,TRBD2,TRBV3-1,TGTGCCAGCAGCCAAGTTTCGCGGGAGCAGCAGTACTTC,CASSQVSREQQYF
TRBJ2-5,many,.,TRBV20-1,TGCAGTGCTAGTAAAGAGACCCAGTACTTC,CSASKETQYF
TRBJ2-1,few,TRBD2,TRBV12-3/TRBV12-4,TGTGCCAGCAGTTCGAAGGGTGGTTCTCTAGCGGGAGCTTACAATGAGCAGTTCTTC,CASSSKGGSLAGAYNEQFF
TRBJ2-3,few,TRBD2,TRBV6-1,TGTGCCAGCAGTGGGGTTACTAGCGGGAGGGAAACAGATACGCAGTATTTT,CASSGVTSGRETDTQYF
TRBJ2-1,.,.,TRBV10-3,TGTGCCATCAGTCCGGGGGCCAGTGAGCAGTTCTTC,CAISPGASEQFF
TRBJ2-1,many,.,TRBV5-1,TGCGCCAGCAGCTTGGGGCCCCCACGGGGGAGCTATGAGCAGTTCTTC,CASSLGPPRGSYEQFF
TRBJ2-5,.,.,TRBV12-3/TRBV12-4,TGTGCCAGCAGTAGGGGGGATTGGATCTTCGAGACCCAGTACTTC,CASSRGDWIFETQYF
TRBJ1-1,.,TRBD1,TRBV12-3/TRBV12-4,TGTGCCAGCAGTCCAGGGACAGGGGGCTTGGGGACTGAAGCTTTCTTT,CASSPGTGGLGTEAFF
TRBJ2-2,.,.,TRBV5-5,TGTGCCAGCAGCCACCGAAGGGGACAGAACACCGGGGAGCTGTTTTTT,CASSHRRGQNTGELFF
TRBJ2-2,.,.,TRBV5-1,TGCGCCAGCAGCTTACGCGGGAGGACAGGCGGGGAGCTGTTTTTT,CASSLRGRTGGELFF
TRBJ2-5,.,.,TRBV29-1,TGCAGCGTTGAACCACAGGGCCGGGAGACCCAGTACTTC,CSVEPQGRETQYF
TRBJ2-7,.,TRBD2,TRBV20-1,TGCAGTGCCCAGCGGGAGGTCTCCTACGAGCAGTACTTC,CSAQREVSYEQYF
TRBJ2-3,.,.,TRBV6-2/TRBV6-3,TGTGCCAGCAGTCTAGTAACTAGCACAGATACGCAGTATTTT,CASSLVTSTDTQYF
TRBJ1-4,.,.,TRBV6-5,TGTGCCAGCAGTTACTCAGGGGATCACGAAAAACTGTTTTTT,CASSYSGDHEKLFF
TRBJ2-5,.,.,TRBV20-1,TGCAGTGCTCCAGAGCAGAATCAAGAGACCCAGTACTTC,CSAPEQNQETQYF
TRBJ2-6,few,.,TRBV6-5,TGTGCCAGCAGTTACTCAGCCACTGGGGCCAACGTCCTGACTTTC,CASSYSATGANVLTF
TRBJ2-3,.,TRBD2,TRBV20-1,TGCAGTGCTGGGAGGAAGTCCGGGACTAGCTTTACAGATACGCAGTATTTT,CSAGRKSGTSFTDTQYF
TRBJ2-3,.,.,TRBV2,TGTGCCAGCAGCTGGGGTCAGACGAGTACAGATACGCAGTATTTT,CASSWGQTSTDTQYF
TRBJ2-2,.,TRBD1,TRBV12-3/TRBV12-4,TGTGCCAGCAGTCAGACAGGGGGAAACACCGGGGAGCTGTTTTTT,CASSQTGGNTGELFF
TRBJ2-2,.,TRBD2,TRBV14,TGTGCCAGCAGCCACGGACTAGCGACCACCGGGGAGCTGTTTTTT,CASSHGLATTGELFF
TRBJ2-3,.,.,TRBV5-1,TGCGCCAGCAGCGAAGACTGGCGAGCTACAGATACGCAGTATTTT,CASSEDWRATDTQYF
TRBJ2-5,.,.,TRBV6-1,TGTGCCAGCAGGCCCGCAGGGACTGCTGGGACCCAGTACTTC,CASRPAGTAGTQYF
TRBJ2-3,.,.,TRBV2,TGTGCCAGCAGTCGACCAGGGTCAGGCACAGATACGCAGTATTTT,CASSRPGSGTDTQYF
TRBJ2-5,few,.,TRBV2,TGTGCCAGCAATTCTCCAGGGAGTACCGGGCAAGAGACCCAGTACTTC,CASNSPGSTGQETQYF
TRBJ1-1,once,TRBD1,TRBV15,TGTGCCACCAGGGTGGACAGGGGAGGAACTGAAGCTTTCTTT,CATRVDRGGTEAFF
TRBJ1-5,.,.,TRBV5-5,TGTGCCAGCAGCTTGATCGGGACAAACCAGCCCCAGCATTTT,CASSLIGTNQPQHF
TRBJ1-4,many,.,TRBV12-3/TRBV12-4,TGTGCCAGCAGTTTCCGTGGTGGAGGGCGAGAGCGGGAAAAACTGTTTTTT,CASSFRGGGREREKLFF
TRBJ2-5,few,TRBD2,TRBV12-3/TRBV12-4,TGTGCCAGCAGTTTCGCGGGGGGCCAGACCCAGTACTTC,CASSFAGGQTQYF
TRBJ1-2,few,.,TRBV28,TGTGCCAGCAGTTCCATCTATGGCTACACCTTC,CASSSIYGYTF
TRBJ2-7,few,.,TRBV20-1,TGCAGTGCTATGGCTCCAGTCGGATACGAGCAGTACTTC,CSAMAPVGYEQYF
TRBJ1-1,many,TRBD1,TRBV4-1,TGCGCCAGCAGCCCGGGACAGGGGGCGTTTCTAAACACTGAAGCTTTCTTT,CASSPGQGAFLNTEAFF
TRBJ2-1,many,TRBD2,TRBV12-3/TRBV12-4,TGTGCCAGCAGTTTAGCGGGGGGGATATACAATGAGCAGTTCTTC,CASSLAGGIYNEQFF
TRBJ2-1,few,TRBD1,TRBV12-3/TRBV12-4,TGTGCCAGCAGTGTCCTAGGGGGCCCATACAATGAGCAGTTCTTC,CASSVLGGPYNEQFF
TRBJ2-2,.,TRBD1,TRBV25-1,TGTGCCAGCAGTCAACTCCCCGGGACAGGGAACACCGGGGAGCTGTTTTTT,CASSQLPGTGNTGELFF
TRBJ2-2,few,.,TRBV12-3/TRBV12-4,TGTGCCAGCAGCCCATTGAGGGGCGACACCGGGGAGCTGTTTTTT,CASSPLRGDTGELFF
TRBJ2-2,few,.,TRBV7-2,TGTGCCAGCAGCTATAAATACATGGGCGGGGAGCTGTTTTTT,CASSYKYMGGELFF
TRBJ2-2,few,TRBD2,TRBV12-3/TRBV12-4,TGTGCCAGCAGCCTAGCGGGAGCGGGGGTCACCGGGGAGCTGTTTTTT,CASSLAGAGVTGELFF
TRBJ2-2,many,.,TRBV12-3/TRBV12-4,TGTGCCAGCAGTTTTAGAGGGGAGCTGTTTTTT,CASSFRGELFF
TRBJ2-1,few,.,TRBV5-6,TGTGCCAGCAGCTTTCGCCCCTTCAATGAGCAGTTCTTC,CASSFRPFNEQFF